This record looks at one TCR beta chain sequence and its context. Its target is not known. Every one of the patients relapsed after autologous stem cell transplantation (brentuximab vedotin exposure was variable). Complete response, partial response or progressive disease was each patient's best response. Only in-frame clones appear in the TCRdb table, and some are missing; sequencing was by immunoSEQ multiplex PCR. The sample yields tens of thousands of clones, about two thirds seen once. The entry originates in a study of PD-1 blockade in classical Hodgkin lymphoma. General study findings and limits: Complete responders entered with baseline diversity on par with newly diagnosed patients, the results showed. In CD4+ cells, TCR diversity went up significantly by C4D1, but in CD8+ cells it did not.

Sequences were derived from peripheral blood mononuclear cells (PBMCs), sampled before the second cycle of nivolumab. The clonotype was recovered from a human donor with classical Hodgkin lymphoma.

CDR3 coding DNA: TGTGCCAGCAGCTTAAGGGGTATCTTCACAGATACGCAGTATTTT. Its protein is CASSLRGIFTDTQYF. J is TRBJ2-3 and V is TRBV7-3, with D unresolved. Germline lookup yields CDR1 SGHTA and CDR2 FQGTGA. This CDR3 spans 15 amino acids. With 1 base removed from V and 2 bases from J, the gap between germline ends came to 10 bases. The whole variable domain, filled in from reference TRBV7-3 and TRBJ2-3, reads GAGVSQTPSNKVTEKGKYVELRCDPISGHTALYWYRQSLGQGPEFLIYFQGTGAADDSGLPNDRFFAVRPEGSVSTLKIQRTERGDSAVYLCASSLRGIFTDTQYFGPGTRLTVL.